Sequencing of this T cell receptor beta chain was carried out in a study of T cells in Graves' hyperthyroidism and ophthalmopathy. Study-level results: The model's output predicted ophthalmopathy at a median of roughly 6.9 months prior to onset. Among clonotypes expanded in thyroid above 0.001, most were also found in blood.

Amplified TCR beta CDR3 regions derived from RNA transcripts. The primer set for the first-round RT-PCR of the TCR CDR3 was HTBI. TCRdb analysed the multiplex PCR reads with MiXCR anew, one entry per CDR3 protein. The data hold some 420,000 distinct CDR3 sequences, with approximately 15% observed a single time. This clonotype has more than one count but fewer than ten. Its antigen is unidentified. Patients were excluded because of uncontrolled infection, other autoimmune disease, pregnancy or lactation. Orbital computed tomography, thyroid ultrasound, serum thyroxine and TRAb, and clinical symptoms together informed the diagnoses. The ends were cut back, 0 bases at V and 4 bases at J, with 13 bases in the middle. CDR3 size: 16 residues. Germline CDR1 reads MRHNA; CDR2 reads SNTAGT.

The sequenced sample was blood. The chain joins TRBV6-4 to TRBJ2-1; D is uncertain. This TCR was recovered from a woman aged 18-35 years with Graves' hyperthyroidism. CDR3 sequence: CASSDSFNSPYNEQFF. In DNA form, the CDR3 reads TGTGCCAGCAGTGACTCGTTTAACAGCCCATACAATGAGCAGTTCTTC.